This TCR beta chain was captured by sequencing in a study of blood T cell repertoires in COVID-19. Germline V gene lookup returns CDR1 MGHDK and CDR2 SYGVNS. Unmatched junction bases numbered 9, after V lost 8 bases and J lost 6 bases. This CDR3 has 14 residues. Repertoires were generated with immunoSEQ multiplex PCR, while TCRdb's copy carries only in-frame clones and drops some. The sample holds a few hundred thousand clones, 87% seen once. This sequence originates from a man younger than 35 with active or convalescent COVID-19. The genes are TRBV25-1 and TRBJ1-4, with 7 bases identical to TRBD1. The sample comprised peripheral blood. The CDR3 reads CASGRTGGYEKLFF. CDR3 sequence (DNA): TGTGCCAGCGGGAGGACAGGAGGGTATGAAAAACTGTTTTTT.